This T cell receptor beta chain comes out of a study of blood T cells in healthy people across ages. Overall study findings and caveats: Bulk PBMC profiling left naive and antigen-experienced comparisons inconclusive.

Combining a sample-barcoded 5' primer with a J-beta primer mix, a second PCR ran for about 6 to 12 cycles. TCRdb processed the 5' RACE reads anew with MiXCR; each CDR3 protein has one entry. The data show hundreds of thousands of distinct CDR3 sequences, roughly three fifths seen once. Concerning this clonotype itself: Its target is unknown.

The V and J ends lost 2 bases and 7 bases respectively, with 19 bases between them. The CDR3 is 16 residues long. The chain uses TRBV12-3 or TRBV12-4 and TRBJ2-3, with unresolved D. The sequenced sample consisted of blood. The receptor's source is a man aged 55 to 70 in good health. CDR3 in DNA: TGTGCCAGCAGTTTACGGTTAGGAACGGGCCTACATACGCAGTATTTT. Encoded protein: CASSLRLGTGLHTQYF.